This T cell receptor beta chain was sequenced in a study of technical replicates of blood from several donors. Libraries were prepared by immunoSEQ multiplex PCR; TCRdb keeps only in-frame clonotypes and omits some of them. The sample holds roughly 80,000 clones, nearly 96% seen once. The CDR3 spans 15 residues. With 5 bases removed from V and 5 bases from J, the gap between germline ends came to 16 bases. The germline CDR1 and CDR2 sequences are SGHAT and FQNNGV. The sequencing sample was made of T cells isolated from PBMCs. The sequence came from a human donor in good health. This chain links TRBV11-2 with TRBJ2-4; tentative D call: TRBD1 (5 bases). CDR3 nucleotide sequence: TGTGCCAGCAGCGCAGCTTTTGGACAAGAAAACATTCAGTACTTC. This translates into CASSAAFGQENIQYF.